The clone carrying this TCR beta chain was observed at least ten times. What it binds is not known. Germline V gene lookup returns CDR1 SEHNR and CDR2 FQNEAQ (reference sequence). V lost 5 bases, J lost 0 bases, and 3 bases stayed unmatched. There are 15 residues in the CDR3. The data were taken from a study of human T cells and chemical hapten exposure. Study information: Patch tests applied 0.01% DPC to the upper back, read at 6 days. Affected patients, primarily female, had alopecia areata, totalis or universalis. Findings of the study overall: Significantly more large CDR3 similarity clusters were formed by expanded TCRs than by controls. There was no change with DPC sensitization in TCRs above 1 in 1000 frequency.

Noted time point: patch test 2, 6 weeks after DPC sensitization. Sample treatment: therapeutic diphenylcyclopropenone sensitization with weekly scalp DPC. TCRdb re-derived calls from the RACE reads in MiXCR, one entry per CDR3 protein. This sample has roughly 50,000 distinct CDR3 sequences, with about 9.9% found just once. The specimen was whole blood, collected in connection with sensitization to the hapten diphenylcyclopropenone (DPC). The TCR sequence derives from a woman in her forties or fifties with alopecia areata. Some clones in this sample may be carry-over from other donors' samples. The chain couples TRBV7-9 to TRBJ1-3; 8 nucleotides line up with TRBD1. CDR3 region: CASSRGQGSGNTIYF. The CDR3 region has the DNA TGTGCCAGCAGCCGAGGACAGGGCTCTGGAAACACCATATATTTT.